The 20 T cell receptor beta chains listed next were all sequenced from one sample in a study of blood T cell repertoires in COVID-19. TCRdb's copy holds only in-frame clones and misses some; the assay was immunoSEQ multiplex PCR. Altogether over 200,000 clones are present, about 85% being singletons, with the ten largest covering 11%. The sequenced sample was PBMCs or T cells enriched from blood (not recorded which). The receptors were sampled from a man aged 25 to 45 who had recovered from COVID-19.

CDR3 in amino acids: CARLLAGGAAGELFF. CDR3 nucleotide sequence: TGTGCCAGACTACTAGCGGGGGGAGCGGCCGGGGAGCTGTTTTTT. This chain links TRBV5-5 with TRBJ2-2, with 12 bases lining up with TRBD2. The V gene end was trimmed by 8 bases and the J gene end by 6 bases; junction bases not matched to a gene: 8. CDR1 and CDR2 from the germline V gene are SGHKS and YYEKEE (reference sequence). The CDR3 has 15 amino acids.

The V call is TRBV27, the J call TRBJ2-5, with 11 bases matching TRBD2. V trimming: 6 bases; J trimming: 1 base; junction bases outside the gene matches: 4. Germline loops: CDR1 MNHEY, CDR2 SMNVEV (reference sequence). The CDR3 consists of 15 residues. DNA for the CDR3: TGTGCCAGCAGCCCGGGGACTAGCGGCCAAGAGACCCAGTACTTC. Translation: CASSPGTSGQETQYF.

The CDR3 protein is CASSLVGGGNQPQHF. The CDR3 nucleotides read TGTGCCAGCAGCTTAGTTGGGGGGGGGAATCAGCCCCAGCATTTT. The gene calls are TRBV7-2 and TRBJ1-5; possibly TRBD1 for D (5 bases). Trimming pared 1 base from V and 4 bases from J, leaving 11 bases between. Germline-derived CDR1 and CDR2 are SGHTA and FQGNSA. The CDR3 is 15 amino acids.

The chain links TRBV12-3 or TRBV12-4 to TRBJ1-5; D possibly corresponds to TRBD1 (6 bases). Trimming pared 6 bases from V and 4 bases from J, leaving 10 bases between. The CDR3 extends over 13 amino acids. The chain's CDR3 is CASSKQGNQPQHF. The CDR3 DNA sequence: TGTGCCAGCAGCAAACAGGGTAATCAGCCCCAGCATTTT.

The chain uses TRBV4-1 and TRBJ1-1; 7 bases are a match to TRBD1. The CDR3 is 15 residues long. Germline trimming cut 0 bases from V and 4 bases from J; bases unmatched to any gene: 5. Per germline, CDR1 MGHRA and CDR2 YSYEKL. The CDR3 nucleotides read TGCGCCAGCAGCCAAGATGGGACAGAAGGCACTGAAGCTTTCTTT. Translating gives CASSQDGTEGTEAFF.

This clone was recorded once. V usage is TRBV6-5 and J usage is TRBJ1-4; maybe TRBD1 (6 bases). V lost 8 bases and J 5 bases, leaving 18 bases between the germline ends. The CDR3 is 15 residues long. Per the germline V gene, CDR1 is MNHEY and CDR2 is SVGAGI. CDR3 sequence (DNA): TGTGCCAGCCATAGGGGGTCCGGGGCAAATGAAAAACTGTTTTTT. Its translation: CASHRGSGANEKLFF.

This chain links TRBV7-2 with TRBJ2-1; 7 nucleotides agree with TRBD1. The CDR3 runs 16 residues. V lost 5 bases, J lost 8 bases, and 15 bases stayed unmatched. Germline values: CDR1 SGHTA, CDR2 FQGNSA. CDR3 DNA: TGTGCCAGCAGCCGTTCGATTGACAGGGTGTCACATGAGCAGTTCTTC. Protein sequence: CASSRSIDRVSHEQFF.

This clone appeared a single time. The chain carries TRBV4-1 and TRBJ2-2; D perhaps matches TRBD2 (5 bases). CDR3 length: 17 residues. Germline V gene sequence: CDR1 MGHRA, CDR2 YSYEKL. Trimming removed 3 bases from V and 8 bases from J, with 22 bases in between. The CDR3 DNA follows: TGCGCCAGCAGCCAGGAGGTTCCGCGGTCTTCGAGGGGGGAGCTGTTTTTT. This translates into CASSQEVPRSSRGELFF.

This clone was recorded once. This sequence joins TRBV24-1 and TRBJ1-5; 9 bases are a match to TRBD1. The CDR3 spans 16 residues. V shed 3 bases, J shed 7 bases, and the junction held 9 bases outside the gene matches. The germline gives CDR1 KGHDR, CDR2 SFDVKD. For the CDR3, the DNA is TGTGCCACCAGTGATGCCGGGACAGGGACGCGGCAGCCCCAGCATTTT. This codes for CATSDAGTGTRQPQHF.

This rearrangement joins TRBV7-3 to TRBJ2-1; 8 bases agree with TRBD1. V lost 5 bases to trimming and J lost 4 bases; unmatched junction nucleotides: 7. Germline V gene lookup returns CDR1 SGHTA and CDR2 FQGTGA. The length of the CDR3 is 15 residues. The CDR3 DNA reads TGTGCCAGCAGCCCAGGACAGGGAAGGTACAATGAGCAGTTCTTC. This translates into CASSPGQGRYNEQFF.

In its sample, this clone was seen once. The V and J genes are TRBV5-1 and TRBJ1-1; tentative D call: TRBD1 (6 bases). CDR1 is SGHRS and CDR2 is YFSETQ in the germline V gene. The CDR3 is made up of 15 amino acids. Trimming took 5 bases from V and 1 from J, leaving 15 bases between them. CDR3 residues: CASRGRQEPNTEAFF. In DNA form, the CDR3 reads TGCGCCAGCAGGGGCCGACAGGAGCCGAACACTGAAGCTTTCTTT.

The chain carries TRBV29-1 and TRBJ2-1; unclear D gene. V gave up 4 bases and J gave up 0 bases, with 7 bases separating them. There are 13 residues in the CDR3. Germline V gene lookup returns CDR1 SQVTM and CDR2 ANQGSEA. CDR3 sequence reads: CSVGLDSYNEQFF. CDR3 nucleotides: TGCAGCGTTGGACTTGACTCCTACAATGAGCAGTTCTTC.

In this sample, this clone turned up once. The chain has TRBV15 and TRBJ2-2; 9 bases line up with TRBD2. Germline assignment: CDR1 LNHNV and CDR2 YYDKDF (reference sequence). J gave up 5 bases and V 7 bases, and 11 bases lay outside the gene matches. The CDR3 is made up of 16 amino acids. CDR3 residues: CATTKSVAGATGELFF. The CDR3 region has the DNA TGTGCCACCACGAAGTCCGTAGCGGGAGCTACCGGGGAGCTGTTTTTT.

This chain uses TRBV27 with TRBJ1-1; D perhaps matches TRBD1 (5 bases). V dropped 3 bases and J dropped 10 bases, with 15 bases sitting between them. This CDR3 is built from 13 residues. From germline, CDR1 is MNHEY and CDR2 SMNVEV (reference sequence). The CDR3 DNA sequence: TGTGCCAGCAGTTTCGGGGCGGGGAGCGGAGCTTTCTTT. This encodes CASSFGAGSGAFF.

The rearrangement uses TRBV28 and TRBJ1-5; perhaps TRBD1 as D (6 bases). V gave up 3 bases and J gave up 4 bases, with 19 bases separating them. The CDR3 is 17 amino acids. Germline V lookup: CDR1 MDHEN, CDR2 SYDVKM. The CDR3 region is CASSFRQAPPPNQPQHF. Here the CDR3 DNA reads TGTGCCAGCAGTTTCCGACAGGCCCCTCCGCCGAATCAGCCCCAGCATTTT.

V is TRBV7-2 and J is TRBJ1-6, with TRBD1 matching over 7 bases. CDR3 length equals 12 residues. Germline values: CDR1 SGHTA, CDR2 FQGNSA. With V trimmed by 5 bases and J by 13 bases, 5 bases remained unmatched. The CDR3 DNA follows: TGTGCCAGCAGCCCCCGACAGGGCCCCCTCCACTTT. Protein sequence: CASSPRQGPLHF.

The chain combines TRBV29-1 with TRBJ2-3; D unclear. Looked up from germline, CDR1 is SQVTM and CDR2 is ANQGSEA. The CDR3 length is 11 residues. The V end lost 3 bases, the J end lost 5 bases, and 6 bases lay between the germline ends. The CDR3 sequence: CSVESRDTQYF. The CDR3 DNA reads TGCAGCGTTGAGTCTAGAGATACGCAGTATTTT.

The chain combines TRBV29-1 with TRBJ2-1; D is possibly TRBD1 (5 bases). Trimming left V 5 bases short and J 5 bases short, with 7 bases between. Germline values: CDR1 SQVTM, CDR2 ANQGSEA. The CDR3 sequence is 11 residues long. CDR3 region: CSVMTDNEQFF. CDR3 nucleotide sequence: TGCAGCGTTATGACAGACAATGAGCAGTTCTTC.

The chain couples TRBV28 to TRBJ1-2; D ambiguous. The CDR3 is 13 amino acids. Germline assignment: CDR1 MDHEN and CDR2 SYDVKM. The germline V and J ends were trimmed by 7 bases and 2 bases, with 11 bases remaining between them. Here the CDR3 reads CASTLGQNYGYTF. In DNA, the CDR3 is TGTGCCAGCACCCTGGGCCAGAACTATGGCTACACCTTC.

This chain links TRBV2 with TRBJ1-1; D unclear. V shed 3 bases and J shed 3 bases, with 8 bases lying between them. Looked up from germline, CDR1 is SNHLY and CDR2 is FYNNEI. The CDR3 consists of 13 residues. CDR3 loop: CASSDGGYTEAFF. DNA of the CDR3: TGTGCCAGCAGTGATGGAGGTTACACTGAAGCTTTCTTT. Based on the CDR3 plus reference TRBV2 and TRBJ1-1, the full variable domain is EPEVTQTPSHQVTQMGQEVILRCVPISNHLYFYWYRQILGQKVEFLVSFYNNEISEKSEIFDDQFSVERPDGSNFTLKIRSTKLEDSAMYFCASSDGGYTEAFFGQGTRLTVV.